Described below is a single T cell receptor (beta chain) sequence and its context. Which antigen it targets is not known. Within one base of it there is no much larger clone, and no base qualities were kept. Libraries were built with the immunoSEQ multiplex PCR assay. For TCR sequencing, RNA was extracted from every sample and reverse transcribed into cDNA to serve as template. First-strand cDNA was synthesized using SuperScript III with a 2:1 mix of oligo-dT and random hexamers. A synthetic immune receptor repertoire was used to gauge amplification bias, and whatever bias remained was removed computationally. Turning to the authors' computational methods: Raw reads were preprocessed for error removal, and CDR3 was defined according to IMGT conventions as running from the conserved cysteine to phenylalanine. Clonality was computed by normalizing Shannon entropy by log2 of the number of productive unique TCRs and subtracting the result from 1. Whether scalp clones were CD4 or CD8 was inferred by matching scalp TCRbeta sequences against CD4 and CD8 repertoires sorted from blood. TCRdb holds this immuneACCESS table with in-frame rearrangements only. Some clones are missing; in checked studies, unresolved V genes explain under half, and the rest has no known cause. V, J and clone size are taken as reported in that table, and D and trimming were inferred from the DNA itself. Across this sample there are some 170,000 clones, with 50% to 75% seen only once. The ten most abundant clones make up 16% of the sample.

The sample is drawn from a study of CD8+ T cells in alopecia areata (dated by TCRdb to the late 2010s). Concerning the study at large: The treated patients took part in an open-label pilot trial in which moderate-to-severe alopecia areata was treated with oral tofacitinib at 5 to 10 mg twice daily. Tofacitinib was given for 6 to 18 months, followed by 6 months of follow-up off drug to assess delayed response and recurrence. For the treated patients, the SALT score, which quantifies what percentage of scalp surface area is affected, served as the measure of disease severity. The study used high-throughput TCRbeta sequencing to examine T cell clonal expansion in alopecia areata, in both the C3H/HeJ mouse model and human patients. Biopsies were taken from tofacitinib-treated patients at baseline and again at 4 and 24 weeks into treatment, and several of those patients also had a later scalp biopsy. Human TCRbeta sequencing covered scalp tissue and sorted CD4+ and CD8+ peripheral blood T cells from patchy and totalis/universalis alopecia areata patients and healthy controls. Scalp clonality was compared among normal scalp (n=4), patchy alopecia areata scalp (n=8), and alopecia totalis/universalis scalp (n=8). TCRbeta CDR3 regions were amplified by immunoSEQ multiplex PCR with 35 Vbeta forward and 13 Jbeta reverse primers. The RNA source kit depended on sample type: the PAXgene miRNA kit for fixed scalp, the miRNeasy kit for PBMCs, and the RNeasy kit for mouse skin.

What the treatment or condition label conveys for this sample: oral pan-JAK inhibitor, 5-10 mg twice daily. Lesional scalp punch biopsies and peripheral blood were obtained from alopecia areata patients. PBMCs were isolated by density centrifugation and stained for CD3, CD4 and CD8, after which CD4+ and CD8+ T cells were sorted on a FACSAria. CDR1 and CDR2 are read off the germline V gene (reference sequence) as SGHNT and YYREEE. Unmatched junction bases come to 7, with V trimmed by 3 bases and J by 5 bases. The CDR3 runs 15 amino acids, cysteine and phenylalanine included. The read is trimmed to its CDR3 DNA, 45 bases read in frame from base 1. Results the study describes overall, beyond this receptor: TCR sequences shared between patients were less clear than in mice, possibly partly because of HLA diversity in the patient population. Because the treated cohort was small and had only one nonresponder, larger studies are needed to examine links between baseline CD8+ expansion and response. Many expanded lesional clones persisted in scalp and blood during tofacitinib treatment, which may partly explain relapse after stopping treatment. Compared with normal scalp, lesional scalp had higher clonality and more expanded CD8+ clones, particularly in alopecia totalis/universalis, a pattern that suggests antigenic drive. Scalp TCR repertoire analysis is complicated because resident alphabeta T cells in normal human skin are also sequenced, whereas mouse skin is dominated by gammadelta T cells. Tofacitinib significantly decreased scalp clonality and the number of expanded CD8+ clones among the top 100 scalp clones.

The input for sequencing was CD4+ T cells sorted from blood, taken at approximately week 60, from a patient treated with tofacitinib. The chain uses TRBV5-4 and TRBJ1-1, with 10 bases in between that match TRBD1. This sequence originates from a human donor with alopecia areata. The CDR3 protein: CASSSRQGAGTEAFF. The bases are TGTGCCAGCAGCTCCCGACAGGGGGCAGGTACTGAAGCTTTCTTT.